The 17 T cell receptor beta chains listed next were all sequenced from one sample in a study of T cell repertoires in urothelial bladder cancer. Measured with immunoSEQ multiplex PCR; TCRdb has only the in-frame clones, and not every one. The table records some 1,400 clones, roughly 76% of them present only once. Sequencing input: tumor-infiltrating cells from bladder cancer. All receptors derive from a human donor with urothelial carcinoma.

The rearrangement joins TRBV6-5 to TRBJ1-1, with unresolved D. Germline CDR1 reads MNHEY; CDR2 reads SVGAGI. Between the trimmed V and J ends, which lost 7 bases and 1 base, there was a span of 13 bases. CDR3 length: 14 amino acids. The CDR3 region has the DNA TGTGCCAGCAAGCGGCCCGCATCGAACACTGAAGCTTTCTTT. It translates to CASKRPASNTEAFF.

V is TRBV12-5 and J is TRBJ1-3; TRBD1 matches at 7 bases. The germline gives CDR1 LGHNT, CDR2 FRNRAP. The CDR3 is made up of 18 amino acids. Trimming at V came to 2 bases and at J to 0 bases, leaving 10 bases not matched to a gene. CDR3 sequence: CASGLNRGTASSGNTIYF. CDR3 bases: TGTGCTAGTGGTTTGAACCGTGGGACAGCCAGCTCTGGAAACACCATATATTTT.

The genes are TRBV7-8 and TRBJ1-1; D call uncertain. The CDR3 is 13 amino acids. V was pared by 1 base and J by 5 bases, with 8 bases between. CDR1 SGHVS and CDR2 FQNEAQ come from the germline V gene. CDR3 bases: TGTGCCAGCAGCTTAGGACCGTGGACTGAAGCTTTCTTT. Protein sequence: CASSLGPWTEAFF.

This clone is labeled as large. This chain joins TRBV18 and TRBJ1-2; 10 nucleotides align to TRBD1. Germline loops: CDR1 KGHSH, CDR2 LQKENI. J lost 4 bases, V lost 3 bases, and 8 bases had no gene match. This CDR3 comprises 16 residues. CDR3 in DNA: TGTGCCAGCTCACCTCTTCTGGGACAGGGGCTCTATGGCTACACCTTC. It codes for CASSPLLGQGLYGYTF.

V gene TRBV5-1 combines with J gene TRBJ1-5; no reliable D call. With 2 bases removed from V and 5 bases from J, the gap between germline ends came to 11 bases. From germline, CDR1 is SGHRS and CDR2 YFSETQ. The length of the CDR3 is 14 residues. CDR3 sequence (DNA): TGCGCCAGCAGCTTAACTACCGGAGATCAGCCCCAGCATTTT. Protein: CASSLTTGDQPQHF. The entire variable domain, with the rest obtained from reference TRBV5-1 and TRBJ1-5, is as follows: KAGVTQTPRYLIKTRGQQVTLSCSPISGHRSVSWYQQTPGQGLQFLFEYFSETQRNKGNFPGRFSGRQFSNSRSEMNVSTLELGDSALYLCASSLTTGDQPQHFGDGTRLSIL.

In this sample, this clone turned up a few times. The chain uses TRBV6-6 and TRBJ1-2, with a possible D match to TRBD1 (6 bases). The CDR3 spans 13 residues. Trimming removed 5 bases at V and 3 bases at J, with 10 bases between. Germline V gene sequence: CDR1 MNHNY, CDR2 SVGAGI (reference sequence). The CDR3, as DNA: TGTGCCAGCAGTGTACAGGGTGACTATGGCTACACCTTC. Amino acids: CASSVQGDYGYTF.

V usage is TRBV29-1 and J usage is TRBJ1-6, with D possibly being TRBD1 (6 bases). V lost 6 bases, J lost 7 bases, and 13 bases lay in between. Germline V gene lookup returns CDR1 SQVTM and CDR2 ANQGSEA. The CDR3 runs to 13 residues. CDR3 protein: CSVDTGTNSPLHF. CDR3 DNA: TGCAGCGTCGACACAGGGACGAATTCACCCCTCCACTTT. Variable domain in full (rest from reference TRBV29-1 and TRBJ1-6): SAVISQKPSRDICQRGTSLTIQCQVDSQVTMMFWYRQQPGQSLTLIATANQGSEATYESGFVIDKFPISRPNLTFSTLTVSNMSPEDSSIYLCSVDTGTNSPLHFGNGTRLTVT.

V is TRBV5-4 and J is TRBJ2-5, with 10 bases that match TRBD1. This CDR3 comprises 15 residues. Germline V CDR1 and CDR2: SGHNT, YYREEE (reference sequence). V was pared by 3 bases and J by 5 bases, with 7 bases of the junction left unmatched. The CDR3 loop is CASSSTTGGLETQYF. The CDR3 DNA follows: TGTGCCAGCAGCTCGACGACAGGGGGCCTCGAGACCCAGTACTTC.

This chain links TRBV5-6 with TRBJ2-7, with D maybe TRBD2 (5 bases). CDR3 size: 13 residues. Trimming cost V 7 bases and J 2 bases, with 13 bases left between them. Germline V gene lookup returns CDR1 SGHDT and CDR2 YYEEEE. The CDR3 DNA reads TGTGCCAGCCAGGACGGGATCGCCTACGAGCAGTACTTC. This translates into CASQDGIAYEQYF.

V is TRBV29-1 and J is TRBJ1-5; D ambiguous. Germline lookup yields CDR1 SQVTM and CDR2 ANQGSEA. The CDR3 spans 13 residues. V shed 3 bases and J shed 2 bases, with 8 bases lying between them. CDR3 residues: CSVDFGGNQPQHF. CDR3 nucleotides: TGCAGCGTTGATTTTGGTGGCAATCAGCCCCAGCATTTT.

The chain employs TRBV28 and TRBJ2-5, with 9 bases aligning to TRBD1. Germline V gene lookup returns CDR1 MDHEN and CDR2 SYDVKM. The CDR3 covers 13 residues. With V trimmed by 7 bases and J by 5 bases, 5 bases remained unmatched. This CDR3 reads CASITGGMETQYF. The DNA of the CDR3 is TGTGCCAGCATAACAGGGGGCATGGAGACCCAGTACTTC.

The gene calls are TRBV7-3 and TRBJ2-7, with unresolved D. Germline CDR1 reads SGHTA; CDR2 reads FQGTGA. V shed 2 bases and J shed 2 bases, with 10 bases lying between them. The CDR3 contains 14 residues. In DNA form, the CDR3 reads TGTGCCAGCAGCTTAGTACCAGGACCCTACGAGCAGTACTTC. Amino acids: CASSLVPGPYEQYF.

This clone was seen only a few times. Sequence at one end of the junction differs from germline and may be a read error. The chain uses TRBV7-7 and TRBJ2-5; maybe TRBD1 (6 bases). CDR3 length equals 15 residues. CDR1 and CDR2 (germline): SSHAT, FNYEAQ (reference sequence). Here the CDR3 DNA reads TGTGCTAGCAGCTTTGGGGACATAGGTCAAGAGACCCAGTACTTC. Translation: CASSFGDIGQETQYF.

This clone turned up a few times. This chain uses TRBV19 with TRBJ2-3, with TRBD1 identical over 7 bases. This CDR3 is 15 amino acids long. V was pared by 10 bases and J by 3 bases, with 13 bases of the junction left unmatched. From germline, CDR1 is LNHDA and CDR2 SQIVND (reference sequence). This chain's CDR3 is CANPLPGQRTDTQYF. The CDR3 coding sequence is TGTGCCAACCCTTTGCCGGGACAGAGAACAGATACGCAGTATTTT.

Only a few counts were recorded for this clone. The V gene is TRBV6-5, the J gene TRBJ1-1, with 8 nucleotides matching TRBD1. V was clipped by 2 bases and J by 10 bases; unmatched bases: 3. The CDR3 is made up of 12 amino acids. Germline CDR1 and CDR2: MNHEY and SVGAGI. The CDR3 loop is CASSYPGTGAFF. In DNA, the CDR3 is TGTGCCAGCAGTTACCCTGGGACAGGAGCTTTCTTT.

The rearrangement uses TRBV7-3 and TRBJ2-1; D remains ambiguous. V was cut by 2 bases and J by 5 bases, with 1 base left in between. This CDR3 comprises 11 residues. Looked up from germline, CDR1 is SGHTA and CDR2 is FQGTGA. The CDR3 nucleotides read TGTGCCAGCAGCTTAGACAATGAGCAGTTCTTC. Encoded protein: CASSLDNEQFF.

This chain links TRBV7-9 with TRBJ2-7, with D perhaps TRBD2 (6 bases). Trimming cost V 7 bases and J 0 bases, with 10 bases left between them. Germline V lookup: CDR1 SEHNR, CDR2 FQNEAQ (reference sequence). CDR3 length: 13 residues. CDR3 sequence: CASTTGGSYEQYF. The CDR3 bases are TGTGCCAGCACGACCGGGGGCTCCTACGAGCAGTACTTC.